These 3 T cell receptor beta chains came from one sample sequenced in a study of T cell changes during pregnancy in multiple sclerosis. Using immunoSEQ multiplex PCR, the repertoire was profiled, and TCRdb retains in-frame clones only, with some absent. The sample yields about 80,000 clones, around 90% seen once. The source material was peripheral blood, sampled before pregnancy. These receptors all stem from a female donor with multiple sclerosis, enrolled in a pregnancy study.

The chain couples TRBV7-8 to TRBJ2-2; weak D call: TRBD1 (6 bases). Trimming took off 5 bases at V and 4 bases at J, with 20 bases between the two ends. Germline CDR1 and CDR2: SGHVS and FQNEAQ. This CDR3 has 17 amino acids. In DNA form, the CDR3 reads TGTGCCAGCAGCCGTGGACAGATGGGGGTTGGCACCGGGGAGCTGTTTTTT. Translation gives CASSRGQMGVGTGELFF.

The gene calls are TRBV19 and TRBJ1-5; TRBD1 matches 8 bases. Germline V lookup: CDR1 LNHDA, CDR2 SQIVND (reference sequence). The CDR3 is made up of 15 amino acids. J was trimmed by 2 bases and V by 6 bases; bases with no gene match: 6. This chain's CDR3 is CASSPTGAGNQPQHF. Written as DNA, the CDR3 is TGTGCCAGTAGCCCGACAGGGGCGGGCAATCAGCCCCAGCATTTT.

The chain uses TRBV7-2 and TRBJ1-1; no clear D. The germline V gene encodes CDR1 SGHTA and CDR2 FQGNSA. Trimming took off 4 bases at V and 2 bases at J, with 11 bases between the two ends. The CDR3 has 14 amino acids. The CDR3 region has the DNA TGTGCCAGCAGCTCCCGCCAGTCCAACACTGAAGCTTTCTTT. Translation gives CASSSRQSNTEAFF.